The 30 T cell receptor beta chains listed next were all sequenced from one sample in a study of metastatic and nonmetastatic thyroid tumors. TCRdb called clones again from the PCR reads with MiXCR. The sample holds roughly 7,000 clones, roughly 30% seen once. No treatment of any kind had been given to any patient before thyroid surgery. The sequencing sample was made of tumor tissue. Every receptor here comes from a female donor with papillary thyroid cancer or a benign thyroid nodule (not recorded which). Some clones in this sample may be carry-over from other donors' samples.

The chain recombines TRBV7-3 with TRBJ2-3; 11 nucleotides match TRBD2. Germline V gene sequence: CDR1 SGHTA, CDR2 FQGTGA. This CDR3 has 16 amino acids. The V gene end was trimmed by 5 bases and the J gene end by 2 bases; junction bases not matched to a gene: 6. The CDR3, as DNA: TGTGCCAGCAGCCCGGTAGCGGGAGGGACCACAGATACGCAGTATTTT. Its protein product is CASSPVAGGTTDTQYF.

The chain combines TRBV10-1 with TRBJ2-2; tentative D call: TRBD1 (5 bases). CDR3 size: 15 residues. Trimming removed 4 bases from V and 2 bases from J, with 11 bases in between. CDR1 is WNHNN and CDR2 is SYGVQD in the germline V gene (reference sequence). The CDR3 coding sequence is TGCGCCAGCAGTGTAAGCAGGGCAAACACCGGGGAGCTGTTTTTT. It is translated as CASSVSRANTGELFF.

This clone was detected only a few times. CDR3 nucleotide sequence: TGTGCTAGTGGTTTGGGACAGGGGGGTAGGAGGGAGCAGTACTTC. Amino acids: CASGLGQGGRREQYF. The rearrangement links TRBV12-5 to TRBJ2-7; 9 nucleotides agree with TRBD1. The trim removed 1 base at V and 7 bases at J, leaving 8 bases unmatched. The germline V gene has CDR1 LGHNT and CDR2 FRNRAP. CDR3 length equals 15 residues.

CDR3 DNA: TGTGCCAGTAGACAGGGGCAGAACACTGAAGCTTTCTTT. Protein: CASRQGQNTEAFF. This chain connects TRBV19 to TRBJ1-1, with 7 nucleotides matching TRBD1. Germline loops: CDR1 LNHDA, CDR2 SQIVND (reference sequence). The CDR3 runs to 13 residues. V trimming: 6 bases; J trimming: 1 base; junction bases outside the gene matches: 2.

The chain couples TRBV11-3 to TRBJ2-5; D unresolved. V was cut by 3 bases and J by 5 bases, with 4 bases left in between. The CDR3 consists of 11 residues. The germline V gene has CDR1 SGHNT and CDR2 YENEEA. Here the CDR3 reads CASSLSETQYF. The CDR3 nucleotides read TGTGCCAGCAGCTTGTCGGAGACCCAGTACTTC.

In its sample, this clone is medium-sized (0.01 to 0.1%). Here the CDR3 reads CASSFPRGGGGRQQYF. As DNA, the CDR3 is TGTGCCAGCAGTTTTCCCCGCGGGGGCGGGGGACGCCAGCAGTACTTC. The chain uses TRBV28 and TRBJ2-7, with D maybe TRBD2 (7 bases). Germline CDR1 MDHEN, CDR2 SYDVKM. V was clipped by 3 bases and J by 8 bases, with 23 bases between them. The CDR3 is 16 amino acids.

The V call is TRBV28, the J call TRBJ1-2; a weak D match, TRBD1 (5 bases). CDR1 and CDR2 (germline): MDHEN, SYDVKM. The V end was cut by 4 bases, the J end by 2 bases, with 20 bases between. This CDR3 spans 17 amino acids. CDR3 coding DNA: TGTGCCAGCAGTTCAACCTATGCCCCAGGGAACAACTATGGCTACACCTTC. Protein: CASSSTYAPGNNYGYTF.

By its share, this clone is large. The rearrangement uses TRBV2 and TRBJ2-1; TRBD1 is a possible D gene (7 bases). The germline CDR1 and CDR2 sequences are SNHLY and FYNNEI. This CDR3 comprises 12 residues. Trimming shortened V by 6 bases and J by 8 bases, and 11 bases separated the two germline ends. CDR3 in amino acids: CASSTGEDEQFF. CDR3 in DNA: TGTGCCAGCAGCACAGGGGAGGATGAGCAGTTCTTC.

The CDR3 nucleotides read TGTGCCAGCACCAGTGGCTCACCCCTCCACTTT. It encodes CASTSGSPLHF. The chain couples TRBV6-1 to TRBJ1-6; D gene ambiguous. This CDR3 has 11 amino acids. V was trimmed by 7 bases and J by 10 bases, leaving 8 bases between them. Looked up from germline, CDR1 is MNHNS and CDR2 is SASEGT.

CDR3 nucleotides: TGTGCCAGCAGCGACGCGGGCGATGGGTATGGCTACACCTTC. Amino acid sequence: CASSDAGDGYGYTF. The rearrangement uses TRBV6-2 or TRBV6-3 and TRBJ1-2, with no clear D. CDR3 length: 14 amino acids. Trimming removed 6 bases from V and 5 bases from J, with 16 bases in between. Looked up from germline, CDR1 is MNHEY and CDR2 is SVGEGT.

The rearrangement joins TRBV6-1 to TRBJ1-6; 10 nucleotides align to TRBD1. V lost 1 base and J lost 6; bases outside the gene matches: 0. CDR3 length: 15 amino acids. Germline CDR1 is MNHNS and CDR2 is SASEGT. The DNA of the CDR3 is TGTGCCAGCAGTGAAGGGACAGGGGGTAATTCACCCCTCCACTTT. Translation gives CASSEGTGGNSPLHF.

This clone is judged medium-sized. The V gene is TRBV2, the J gene TRBJ2-3, with TRBD2 as a possible D gene (5 bases). This CDR3 spans 12 amino acids. Germline values: CDR1 SNHLY, CDR2 FYNNEI. Trimming shortened V by 11 bases and J by 2 bases, and 11 bases separated the two germline ends. CDR3 sequence (DNA): TGTGCCCGAGCGGAATACACAGATACGCAGTATTTT. Translated: CARAEYTDTQYF.

V is TRBV28 and J is TRBJ2-7, with 9 positions matching TRBD1. V lost 1 base to trimming and J lost 5 bases; unmatched junction nucleotides: 6. This CDR3 comprises 15 residues. Germline V lookup: CDR1 MDHEN, CDR2 SYDVKM. The chain's CDR3 is CASSLLTGGRNEQYF. The CDR3 coding sequence is TGTGCCAGCAGTTTATTGACAGGGGGAAGGAACGAGCAGTACTTC.

V and J are TRBV6-1 and TRBJ2-7; 10 bases fit TRBD1. The CDR3 length is 13 residues. Germline CDR1 and CDR2: MNHNS and SASEGT. V dropped 6 bases and J dropped 5; count of bases not matched to a gene: 4. CDR3 sequence: CASRKDRGHEQYF. The CDR3 DNA follows: TGTGCCAGCAGAAAAGACAGGGGGCACGAGCAGTACTTC.

This chain joins TRBV5-1 and TRBJ2-2; TRBD1 matches 7 bases. The length of the CDR3 is 15 residues. The V segment lost 4 bases and the J segment 5 bases; nucleotides outside the gene matches: 8. CDR1 is SGHRS, CDR2 YFSETQ, per germline. CDR3 nucleotides: TGCGCCAGCAGCAGGGACAGTACTACGACCGGGGAGCTGTTTTTT. This codes for CASSRDSTTTGELFF.

The chain carries TRBV5-1 and TRBJ2-3; 9 bases are a match to TRBD1. This CDR3 region has 16 residues. Germline CDR1 and CDR2: SGHRS and YFSETQ. V shed 2 bases and J 4 bases; nucleotides not matched to a gene: 8. CDR3 sequence (DNA): TGCGCCAGCAGCTTCGAACAGGGGGCTAGGGCAGATACGCAGTATTTT. The encoded protein is CASSFEQGARADTQYF.

This clone showed up just a few times. One end of the junction is discordant with germline, which a read error may explain. The chain has TRBV7-9 and TRBJ2-1, with D tentatively TRBD1 (6 bases). The germline CDR1 and CDR2 sequences are SEHNR and FQNEAQ (reference sequence). The CDR3 loop spans 11 amino acids. In DNA form, the CDR3 reads TGTGCCAACAGGGTATACAATGGGCAGTTCTTC. This translates into CANRVYNGQFF.

The chain links TRBV6-1 to TRBJ1-5; D possibly corresponds to TRBD1 (5 bases). Germline values: CDR1 MNHNS, CDR2 SASEGT. V was pared by 3 bases and J by 0 bases, with 9 bases between. This CDR3 has 15 residues. CDR3 protein: CASSESQDSNQPQHF. The DNA of the CDR3 is TGTGCCAGCAGTGAGTCACAGGATAGCAATCAGCCCCAGCATTTT.

This clone is medium-sized within its sample. The V call is TRBV20-1, the J call TRBJ2-1; 12 bases agree with TRBD2. The germline V gene encodes CDR1 DFQATT and CDR2 SNEGSKA (reference sequence). The CDR3 is made up of 17 amino acids. Trimming took 3 bases from V and 3 from J; bases not matched to a gene: 9. Here the CDR3 reads CSARTSGSRNNYNEQFF. For the CDR3, the DNA is TGCAGTGCTAGGACTAGCGGGAGCCGAAACAACTACAATGAGCAGTTCTTC.

This clone turned up a few times. This chain's CDR3 is CASAAEENYGYTF. The CDR3 DNA reads TGTGCCAGCGCGGCGGAGGAAAACTATGGCTACACCTTC. The chain recombines TRBV6-9 with TRBJ1-2, with D hard to call. Trimming shortened V by 8 bases and J by 2 bases, and 12 bases separated the two germline ends. CDR1 is MNHGY, CDR2 SVAAGI, per germline. CDR3 size: 13 residues.

This clone was seen more than once but under ten times. This chain joins TRBV6-1 and TRBJ2-7, with D perhaps matching TRBD1 (6 bases). Trimming stripped 4 bases from V and 2 bases from J, with 9 bases between. Germline CDR1 is MNHNS and CDR2 is SASEGT. The CDR3 spans 13 residues. The CDR3, as DNA: TGTGCCAGCAGTGTACAGGGTGCCTACGAGCAGTACTTC. Protein product: CASSVQGAYEQYF.

This clone rates as large. The gene calls are TRBV12-3 or TRBV12-4 and TRBJ1-2; TRBD1 might be the D (5 bases). The CDR3 runs 14 residues. Trimming pared 7 bases from V and 3 bases from J, leaving 15 bases between. CDR3 bases: TGTGCCAGCACCCCACCCAGGGTCGACTATGGCTACACCTTC. Protein product: CASTPPRVDYGYTF.

This chain links TRBV27 with TRBJ2-1, with a tentative D call TRBD2 (5 bases). CDR3 length: 14 residues. V was pared by 0 bases and J by 3 bases, with 6 bases between. Germline V gives CDR1 MNHEY, CDR2 SMNVEV (reference sequence). This CDR3 is CASSLSGGYNEQFF. The CDR3 DNA is TGTGCCAGCAGTTTATCAGGAGGCTACAATGAGCAGTTCTTC.

This clone was picked up a small number of times. V usage is TRBV6-1 and J usage is TRBJ1-3, with 9 positions matching TRBD1. Trimming removed 5 bases from V and 3 bases from J; junction bases left unmatched: 2. The CDR3 is made up of 14 amino acids. Germline V CDR1 and CDR2: MNHNS, SASEGT. Written as DNA, the CDR3 is TGTGCCAGCAGTACAGGGGGCGGTGGAAACACCATATATTTT. Protein sequence: CASSTGGGGNTIYF.

This clone was seen more than once but under ten times. The chain employs TRBV6-6 and TRBJ2-3; the match to TRBD1 covers 10 bases. The CDR3 runs to 15 residues. V lost 2 bases, J lost 6 bases, and 5 bases stayed unmatched. Looked up from germline, CDR1 is MNHNY and CDR2 is SVGAGI (reference sequence). CDR3: CASSYRQGAGDTQYF. The CDR3 nucleotides are TGTGCCAGCAGTTACCGACAGGGGGCGGGTGATACGCAGTATTTT.

This chain joins TRBV4-2 and TRBJ2-2; the match to TRBD1 covers 9 bases. This CDR3 is built from 16 residues. Unmatched junction bases numbered 9, after V lost 3 bases and J lost 7 bases. Germline values: CDR1 LGHNA, CDR2 YNFKEQ. CDR3 region: CASSQGQGSLSGELFF. The CDR3 nucleotides are TGTGCCAGCAGCCAGGGACAGGGAAGTCTGAGCGGGGAGCTGTTTTTT.

The CDR3 region is CSAPGGTGASIGYGYTF. CDR3 DNA: TGCAGTGCCCCGGGTGGGACAGGGGCTTCCATCGGCTATGGCTACACCTTC. This sequence joins TRBV20-1 and TRBJ1-2; 10 nucleotides align to TRBD1. V lost 6 bases, J lost 4 bases, and 17 bases stayed unmatched. The CDR3 covers 17 residues. Germline V gene data show CDR1 as DFQATT and CDR2 as SNEGSKA (reference sequence).

This chain connects TRBV13 to TRBJ2-1; 9 bases fit TRBD1. Germline V CDR1 and CDR2: PRHDT, FYEKMQ (reference sequence). Unmatched junction bases numbered 2, after V lost 4 bases and J lost 1 base. The CDR3 totals 15 residues. This CDR3 is CASSSGQGSYNEQFF. The CDR3 DNA follows: TGTGCCAGCAGCTCCGGACAGGGGTCCTACAATGAGCAGTTCTTC. Filled out from reference TRBV13 and TRBJ2-1, the complete variable domain reads AAGVIQSPRHLIKEKRETATLKCYPIPRHDTVYWYQQGPGQDPQFLISFYEKMQSDKGSIPDRFSAQQFSDYHSELNMSSLELGDSALYFCASSSGQGSYNEQFFGPGTRLTVL.

The chain carries TRBV7-3 and TRBJ2-2, with 8 bases aligning to TRBD1. The CDR3 consists of 16 residues. V gave up 4 bases and J gave up 2 bases; unmatched junction bases: 6. The germline CDR1 and CDR2 sequences are SGHTA and FQGTGA. The chain's CDR3 is CASSSWTGSNTGELFF. CDR3 DNA: TGTGCCAGCAGCTCCTGGACAGGGAGCAACACCGGGGAGCTGTTTTTT.

In nucleotides, the CDR3 is TGCGCCAGCAGCTTGGGAGAGGGCGGCGAGCAGTACTTC. Translated, it gives CASSLGEGGEQYF. The rearrangement uses TRBV5-1 and TRBJ2-7; D is perhaps TRBD2 (5 bases). The CDR3 sequence is 13 residues long. Germline assignment: CDR1 SGHRS and CDR2 YFSETQ. Trimming cost V 0 bases and J 6 bases, with 10 bases left between them.